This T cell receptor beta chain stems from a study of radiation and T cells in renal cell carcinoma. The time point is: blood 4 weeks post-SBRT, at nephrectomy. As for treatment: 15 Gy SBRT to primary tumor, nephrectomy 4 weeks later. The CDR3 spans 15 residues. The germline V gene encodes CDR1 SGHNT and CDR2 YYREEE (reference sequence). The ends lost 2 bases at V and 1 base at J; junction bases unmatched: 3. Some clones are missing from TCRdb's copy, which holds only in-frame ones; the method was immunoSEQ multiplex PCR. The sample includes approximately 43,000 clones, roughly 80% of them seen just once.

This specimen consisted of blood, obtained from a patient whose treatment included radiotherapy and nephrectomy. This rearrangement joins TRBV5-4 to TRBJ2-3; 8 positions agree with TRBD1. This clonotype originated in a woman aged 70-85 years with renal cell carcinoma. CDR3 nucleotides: TGTGCCAGCAGCTTACAGGGGGTCGGCACAGATACGCAGTATTTT. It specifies CASSLQGVGTDTQYF.